The rows below give T cell receptor beta chains drawn from one sample of a study of T cells in tumors after PD-1 blockade. The method was immunoSEQ multiplex PCR; TCRdb's version includes in-frame clones alone and lacks a portion of them. The sample consists of some 43,000 clones, roughly 80% of them appearing once. The specimen comprised PBMCs, sampled before anti-PD-1 treatment. The receptor source for this set is a human donor with basal cell carcinoma. CDR3s include the opening cysteine and the closing phenylalanine or tryptophan. A D gene is named only where the DNA matches it firmly. Size is omitted from some rows. Given values are once, few, many or a class for expanded clones.

clone_size	j_call	cdr3_length	v_call	d_call	cdr3_aa	cdr3_nt
NA	TRBJ2-1	11	TRBV6-6	NA	CASNSYNEQFF	TGTGCCAGCAACTCCTACAATGAGCAGTTCTTC
NA	TRBJ1-2	13	TRBV28	NA	CASSRTSNYGYTF	TGTGCCAGCAGCCGAACTTCTAACTATGGCTACACCTTC
NA	TRBJ2-7	13	TRBV29-1	NA	CSVETQGYDEQYF	TGCAGCGTTGAAACCCAGGGTTACGACGAGCAGTACTTC
NA	TRBJ1-2	14	TRBV27	NA	CASTRTGKDYGYTF	TGTGCCAGCACTCGAACAGGGAAGGACTATGGCTACACCTTC
NA	TRBJ2-7	11	TRBV9	NA	CASSVRTGLNF	TGTGCCAGCAGCGTAAGAACGGGGTTGAACTTC
once	TRBJ2-7	14	TRBV2	NA	CASSDTVDTYEQYF	TGTGCCAGCAGTGATACAGTTGATACCTACGAGCAGTACTTC
NA	TRBJ1-1	14	TRBV2	NA	CASRQTGMDTEAFF	TGTGCCAGCAGGCAAACAGGGATGGACACTGAAGCTTTCTTT
NA	TRBJ2-5	15	TRBV5-1	TRBD1	CASSLGQGAWETQYF	TGCGCCAGCAGCTTGGGGCAGGGGGCTTGGGAGACCCAGTACTTC
once	TRBJ2-2	16	TRBV12-5	TRBD1	CASGLGQGRSTGELFF	TGTGCTAGTGGTCTCGGACAGGGTCGGAGCACCGGGGAGCTGTTTTTT
NA	TRBJ2-2	14	TRBV3-1/TRBV3-2	NA	CASSRPDHTGELFF	TGTGCCAGCAGCCGACCCGATCACACCGGGGAGCTGTTTTTT
NA	TRBJ2-4	19	TRBV10-3	NA	CAISDPDGGGFGAKNIQYF	TGTGCCATCAGTGACCCGGACGGTGGGGGGTTCGGAGCCAAAAACATTCAGTACTTC
NA	TRBJ2-7	14	TRBV7-2	NA	CASSLEGVTYEQYF	TGTGCCAGCAGCTTAGAGGGTGTAACCTACGAGCAGTACTTC
NA	TRBJ2-7	15	TRBV30	TRBD2	CACRGLAGGNYEQYF	TGTGCCTGCAGGGGACTAGCGGGGGGTAACTACGAGCAGTACTTC
NA	TRBJ2-7	14	TRBV7-9	NA	CASSLVLAPYEQYF	TGTGCCAGCAGCTTAGTTCTGGCCCCCTACGAGCAGTACTTC
NA	TRBJ1-1	13	TRBV2	TRBD1	CASRQGLNTEAFF	TGTGCCAGCCGACAGGGATTGAACACTGAAGCTTTCTTT
NA	TRBJ2-6	19	TRBV7-2	NA	CASSTGGSATFSGANVLTF	TGTGCCAGCAGCACAGGCGGGTCCGCCACATTCTCTGGGGCCAACGTCCTGACTTTC
NA	TRBJ2-1	14	TRBV10-3	TRBD1	CAIRLQGEYNEQFF	TGTGCCATCAGGCTACAGGGGGAATATAATGAGCAGTTCTTC
NA	TRBJ1-1	14	TRBV7-9	NA	CASSQTGADTEAFF	TGTGCCAGCAGCCAAACGGGGGCCGACACTGAAGCTTTCTTT
NA	TRBJ1-2	15	TRBV5-4	TRBD1	CASSGPGQGFYGYTF	TGTGCCAGCAGCGGTCCGGGACAGGGCTTCTATGGCTACACCTTC
few	TRBJ2-1	11	TRBV5-6	NA	CASSPTHEQFF	TGTGCCAGCAGTCCGACACATGAGCAGTTCTTC
NA	TRBJ1-1	15	TRBV7-7	TRBD1	CASSLISGGNTEAFF	TGTGCTAGCAGCTTAATATCAGGGGGGAACACTGAAGCTTTCTTT
NA	TRBJ2-7	18	TRBV14	TRBD1	CASSPSLKDRVRLYEQYF	TGTGCCAGCAGCCCGTCTCTAAAGGACAGGGTGAGGTTGTACGAGCAGTACTTC
NA	TRBJ2-7	11	TRBV25-1	NA	CASSRKYEQYF	TGTGCCAGCAGTCGAAAGTACGAGCAGTACTTC